The T cell receptor (beta chain) described here comes from a study of blood T cell repertoires in COVID-19 (dated by TCRdb to 2018 to 2021). As for the study more broadly: Samples covering the acute and convalescent phases of COVID-19 were provided by collaborators in the United States, Italy and Spain. The material from the prospective study consisted of cDNA or gDNA derived from T cells, B-cell-depleted T cells, or PBMCs. The dataset comprised deeply sampled blood TCRbeta repertoires from subjects exposed to, actively infected with, or recovered from COVID-19. The repertoires were released in a freely available public database intended as a resource for research on the immune response to SARS-CoV-2. The samples were drawn from two sources: the first 160 participants of the ongoing ImmuneRACE study, and over 950 subjects contributed by 6 global collaborators. Sample metadata almost always included a de-identified subject ID, COVID-19 status, age in years and sex. Where available, HLA class I and class II types were obtained from metadata supplied by the sample provider rather than from assay-based typing.

The immunoSEQ Assay, a bias-controlled multiplex PCR, was used to amplify TCRbeta CDR3 regions from genomic DNA. Regarding the original processing steps: Nucleated cell counts per sample were estimated from amplification of reference gene primers within the assay. To quantify the absolute abundance of each unique TCRbeta CDR3 rearrangement, sequence reads were collapsed and filtered. For each sample, productive Simpson clonality was calculated by taking the square root of Simpson's diversity index across productive rearrangements. Drawn from immuneACCESS, this table holds only the in-frame rearrangements with V and J called that TCRdb kept. Clones are partly lost; checked studies trace under half to an unresolved V gene and leave the rest unexplained. V, J and clone size are taken as reported in that table, and D and trimming were inferred from the DNA itself. This sample holds some 320,000 clones; roughly 85% were observed only once. In total, the top ten clones hold more than 6% of the sample.

The germline ends are 13 bases apart after V is trimmed by 6 bases and J by 1 base. The CDR3 contains 16 residues, cysteine and phenylalanine counted. Just CDR3 DNA is preserved here, 48 bases in frame from base 1. Reading the germline V gene (reference sequence) gives CDR1 SEHNR and CDR2 FQNEAQ. Points on this clone: What this receptor recognizes is not known. No base quality values were provided; no much bigger clone lies one nucleotide off.

What the research found in general, with its limitations: How much clinical and demographic metadata was included differed by source and by participant, and the metadata was provided uncurated.

Whole blood was collected in K2EDTA tubes by collaborating institutions according to the institutions' own protocols. For TCRbeta analysis, collaborator samples were shipped as frozen whole blood, as isolated PBMCs, or as DNA extracted from either sample type. The sequence links TRBV7-9 to TRBJ1-6; a tentative D match to TRBD1 spans 6 bases. This TCR was sampled from a human donor in a cohort sampled during active COVID-19. The sequencing input was peripheral blood. The nucleotide sequence is given as TGTGCCAGCAGTGAACAGGGTCTATCCTATAATTCACCCCTCCACTTT. Its product reads: CASSEQGLSYNSPLHF.